This T cell receptor beta chain was recovered during a study of naive and memory T cell subsets. Study-wide results and caveats: Possibly reflecting memory cells re-expressing CD45RA, a few larger clonotypes occurred in naive repertoires, especially CD8.

On this clonotype itself: Its antigen is currently unknown.

Two oligonucleotides, mixed equimolar, formed the beta constant-region primer covering TRBC1 and TRBC2. Four rounds of PCR amplified the ligated cDNA using nested alpha and beta constant-region primers plus SP2. A 12-nucleotide UMI and the SP2 primer were added to the cDNA 3' end by oligonucleotide ligation. TCRdb reanalysed the UMI-ligation and nested PCR reads using MiXCR and keeps one entry per CDR3 protein. Of 140,000 to 150,000 distinct CDR3 sequences in the sample, approximately 22% are singletons; the top ten hold over 0.09%. This CDR3 has 19 residues. The junction had 19 bases not matched to a gene; V was cut back by 6 bases and J by 7 bases. Germline CDR1 and CDR2: MNHEY and SVGEGT.

The gene calls are TRBV6-2 or TRBV6-3 and TRBJ2-1; 12 nucleotides agree with TRBD2. This receptor was obtained from a human donor in good health. The sample consisted of naive CD4+ T cells from blood. Here the CDR3 DNA reads TGTGCCAGCAGCCGGATGGCTCTAGCGGGAGGGCTGAGGATGAATGAGCAGTTCTTC. It is translated as CASSRMALAGGLRMNEQFF.